What follows are 29 T cell receptor beta chains derived from one specimen sequenced in a study of T cell repertoires in cytomegalovirus infection. Each CDR3 protein gets one entry after TCRdb re-called the reads with MiXCR. The sample has 200,000 or so distinct CDR3 sequences, 35% to 40% seen once. Their cognate antigens are unknown. Source: CD8+ T cells from cultured PBMCs, taken from culture after CMV antigen stimulation. The receptors shown here come from a human donor in good health (CMV status not recorded). Some clones in this sample may be carry-over from other donors' samples.

The chain uses TRBV9 and TRBJ2-1; TRBD2 matches 8 bases. The CDR3 is made up of 15 amino acids. V dropped 4 bases and J dropped 5; count of bases not matched to a gene: 8. Germline lookup yields CDR1 SGDLS and CDR2 YYNGEE. The CDR3 sequence is CASSISGNKNNEQFF. The DNA for the CDR3 is TGTGCCAGCAGCATTAGCGGGAACAAAAACAATGAGCAGTTCTTC.

This clonotype has just a few counts. This chain links TRBV6-6 with TRBJ2-3, with 7 bases that match TRBD2. After removal of 6 bases from V and 4 bases from J, the junction contained 19 bases not matched to a gene. In germline, CDR1 is MNHNY, CDR2 SVGAGI (reference sequence). The CDR3 is 18 residues long. The CDR3 here is CASRHGGVQAMRSDTQYF. The CDR3 nucleotides are TGTGCCAGCAGGCATGGGGGGGTGCAGGCCATGCGGTCAGATACGCAGTATTTT.

The genes are TRBV7-3 and TRBJ2-5; D is possibly TRBD1 or TRBD2 (7 bases each). Trimming removed 5 bases from V and 5 bases from J, with 18 bases in between. Germline-derived CDR1 and CDR2 are SGHTA and FQGTGA. CDR3 length: 15 amino acids. The DNA of the CDR3 is TGTGCCAGCAGCAAGGCGGGGAGGGGGCTGGAGACCCAGTACTTC. Protein: CASSKAGRGLETQYF.

The CDR3 spells CASSSPRTGMNTEAFF. CDR3 bases: TGTGCCAGCAGTTCCCCCCGGACAGGGATGAACACTGAAGCTTTCTTT. The V call is TRBV12-3 or TRBV12-4, the J call TRBJ1-1; 8 bases line up with TRBD1. The CDR3 runs 16 residues. Trimming took 4 bases from V and 0 from J; bases not matched to a gene: 7.

This chain links TRBV27 with TRBJ1-6, with D tentatively TRBD1 (6 bases). There are 14 residues in the CDR3. The ends were cut back, 1 base at V and 9 bases at J, with 10 bases in the middle. Germline V CDR1 and CDR2: MNHEY, SMNVEV (reference sequence). The DNA of the CDR3 is TGTGCCAGCAGTTTATTGGGGGCAGGTTCACCCCTCCACTTT. Its protein is CASSLLGAGSPLHF.

This clonotype was recorded a few times. The chain couples TRBV28 to TRBJ2-7, with a possible D match to TRBD2 (6 bases). The V gene's germline CDR1 is MDHEN and CDR2 SYDVKM. V was clipped by 3 bases and J by 3 bases, with 15 bases between them. This CDR3 is 15 amino acids long. CDR3 in amino acids: CASSFSNSGNYEQYF. CDR3 DNA sequence: TGTGCCAGCAGTTTTAGTAATAGCGGCAACTACGAGCAGTACTTC. The full variable domain, rest sourced from reference TRBV28 and TRBJ2-7, is DVKVTQSSRYLVKRTGEKVFLECVQDMDHENMFWYRQDPGLGLRLIYFSYDVKMKEKGDIPEGYSVSREKKERFSLILESASTNQTSMYLCASSFSNSGNYEQYFGPGTRLTVT.

This chain links TRBV7-8 with TRBJ2-7; D perhaps matches TRBD1 (6 bases). Trimming cost V 4 bases and J 6 bases, with 10 bases left between them. Germline-derived CDR1 and CDR2 are SGHVS and FQNEAQ. The CDR3 is 12 residues long. Written as DNA, the CDR3 is TGTGCCAGCAGCTCCAGACAGGCCGAGCAGTACTTC. It specifies CASSSRQAEQYF.

Details on this clonotype: This CDR3 fails to terminate in the conserved phenylalanine or tryptophan, so it likely reflects a read error. The chain has TRBV7-6 and TRBJ1-5, with 7 bases fitting TRBD1. Germline V gives CDR1 SGHVS, CDR2 FNYEAQ. V trimming: 5 bases; J trimming: 1 base; junction bases outside the gene matches: 5. The CDR3 consists of 15 residues. CDR3 sequence: CASSTGTASNQPQHL. Written as DNA, the CDR3 is TGTGCCAGCAGCACCGGGACAGCCAGCAATCAGCCCCAGCATTTA.

With respect to this clonotype: The final CDR3 position lacks the conserved phenylalanine or tryptophan, pointing to a likely read error. This chain connects TRBV12-3 or TRBV12-4 to TRBJ2-1; 8 bases are a match to TRBD2. J lost 1 base, V lost 5 bases, and 4 bases had no gene match. The CDR3 runs to 15 residues. This chain's CDR3 is CASSRRGGSYNEQFL. In DNA, the CDR3 is TGTGCCAGCAGTCGTCGCGGGGGGTCCTACAATGAGCAGTTCCTC.

About this clonotype: This may come from a read error, since a much larger clone is one base off. The chain uses TRBV7-6 and TRBJ1-1, with TRBD1 as a possible D gene (5 bases). Germline V CDR1 and CDR2: SGHVS, FNYEAQ. This CDR3 spans 11 amino acids. In DNA, the CDR3 is TGTGCCAGCAGCCAGGGCCGGGAAGCTTTATTT. Its protein product is CASSQGREALF.

This chain connects TRBV19 to TRBJ2-1; possible D gene TRBD2, 5 bases. This CDR3 is built from 15 residues. The V end was cut by 3 bases, the J end by 2 bases, with 11 bases between. Germline V gene lookup returns CDR1 LNHDA and CDR2 SQIVND (reference sequence). CDR3 sequence reads: CASSIAKLAYNEQFF. The CDR3 region has the DNA TGTGCCAGTAGTATTGCTAAACTAGCCTACAATGAGCAGTTCTTC.

This clonotype has a single count. A single base separates this from a much larger clone, so it may be a read error. CDR3 sequence reads: CASSEAQGLNNEQFF. DNA of the CDR3: TGCGCCAGCAGCGAAGCACAAGGGCTCAACAATGAGCAGTTCTTC. The chain joins TRBV5-1 to TRBJ2-1; no reliable D call. There are 15 residues in the CDR3. The germline V gene has CDR1 SGHRS and CDR2 YFSETQ. V was trimmed by 4 bases and J by 5 bases, leaving 16 bases between them. Together with reference TRBV5-1 and TRBJ2-1, the CDR3 gives the full variable domain: KAGVTQTPRYLIKTRGQQVTLSCSPISGHRSVSWYQQTPGQGLQFLFEYFSETQRNKGNFPGRFSGRQFSNSRSEMNVSTLELGDSALYLCASSEAQGLNNEQFFGPGTRLTVL.

This chain links TRBV7-8 with TRBJ2-3; possibly TRBD2 for D (5 bases). This CDR3 is 16 amino acids long. The V gene lost 5 bases and the J gene lost 0 bases, with 15 bases spanning the gap. The germline V gene has CDR1 SGHVS and CDR2 FQNEAQ. Written as DNA, the CDR3 is TGTGCCAGCAGCCAAACTAGTCTCCTCAGCACAGATACGCAGTATTTT. Translated: CASSQTSLLSTDTQYF.

This clonotype was detected only once. The genes are TRBV7-6 and TRBJ2-1; 7 bases fit TRBD2. CDR3 length equals 15 residues. V shed 5 bases and J 8 bases; nucleotides not matched to a gene: 12. Germline V gene lookup returns CDR1 SGHVS and CDR2 FNYEAQ. This CDR3 is CASSPRDYVVDEQFF. In DNA, the CDR3 is TGTGCCAGCAGCCCCCGGGACTACGTGGTCGATGAGCAGTTCTTC.

The CDR3 coding sequence is TGTGCCAGCAGCGACCCGGGTCTTCAAGAGACCCAGTACTTC. Translated: CASSDPGLQETQYF. This chain uses TRBV6-1 with TRBJ2-5; D remains ambiguous. The CDR3 is 14 residues long. Trimming took off 6 bases at V and 2 bases at J, with 13 bases between the two ends. The germline V gene has CDR1 MNHNS and CDR2 SASEGT.

This clonotype was detected a few times. The chain has TRBV11-2 and TRBJ2-1, with 8 nucleotides matching TRBD2. The CDR3 is made up of 16 amino acids. Germline trimming cut 1 base from V and 10 bases from J; bases unmatched to any gene: 12. CDR1 is SGHAT and CDR2 is FQNNGV in the germline V gene. The CDR3 region has the DNA TGTGCCAGCAGCTTAGTCCCGGGACTAGTAGGTAAAGAGCAGTTCTTC. Residues: CASSLVPGLVGKEQFF.

This clonotype was seen a few times. J is TRBJ1-5 and V is TRBV6-1; D ambiguous. This CDR3 comprises 16 residues. Per germline, CDR1 MNHNS and CDR2 SASEGT. V lost 3 bases to trimming and J lost 1 base, with 13 bases between them. The CDR3 DNA reads TGTGCCAGCAGTGACCACGTGAGGCGGAGCAATCAGCCCCAGCATTTT. Residues: CASSDHVRRSNQPQHF.

This clonotype was seen only a few times. The J gene is TRBJ1-5, the V gene TRBV27; D is unresolved. V lost 5 bases, J lost 4 bases, and 9 bases lay in between. The CDR3 covers 13 residues. Germline CDR1 and CDR2: MNHEY and SMNVEV (reference sequence). CDR3 loop: CASSISVNQPQHF. The DNA for the CDR3 is TGTGCCAGCAGTATCAGTGTAAATCAGCCCCAGCATTTT.

This clonotype has only a few counts. The rearrangement joins TRBV27 to TRBJ2-1; TRBD2 matches 9 bases. The CDR3 has 18 residues. V shed 2 bases and J 5 bases; nucleotides not matched to a gene: 13. Looked up from germline, CDR1 is MNHEY and CDR2 is SMNVEV (reference sequence). Here the CDR3 reads CASSLGPLLAGLNNEQFF. The CDR3 DNA reads as TGTGCCAGCAGTTTAGGCCCCTTACTAGCGGGTCTTAACAATGAGCAGTTCTTC.

The chain couples TRBV7-8 to TRBJ1-1; TRBD1 agrees at 7 bases. Germline CDR1 SGHVS, CDR2 FQNEAQ. The trim removed 8 bases at V and 2 bases at J, leaving 5 bases unmatched. The CDR3 has 13 residues. The CDR3 loop reads CASPGQANTEAFF. CDR3 sequence (DNA): TGTGCCAGCCCCGGACAGGCCAACACTGAAGCTTTCTTT. Using reference TRBV7-8 and TRBJ1-1 for the parts outside the CDR3, the full variable domain is GAGVSQSPRYKVAKRGQDVALRCDPISGHVSLFWYQQALGQGPEFLTYFQNEAQLDKSGLPSDRFFAERPEGSVSTLKIQRTQQEDSAVYLCASPGQANTEAFFGQGTRLTVV.

Turning to this clonotype: Relative to the germline gene, one junction end is altered; a read error may explain this. The V gene is TRBV7-2, the J gene TRBJ1-4; possibly TRBD1 for D (5 bases). Germline V gene lookup returns CDR1 SGHTA and CDR2 FQGNSA. The CDR3 covers 16 residues. The CDR3 sequence: CASSRGRWDYNEKMFF. In DNA, the CDR3 is TGTGCCAGCAGCCGTGGCAGGTGGGACTATAATGAAAAAATGTTTTTT.

The V call is TRBV6-6, the J call TRBJ2-6, with D uncertain. V was shortened by 6 bases and J by 4 bases, with 10 bases between the two germline ends. The germline gives CDR1 MNHNY, CDR2 SVGAGI (reference sequence). CDR3 length: 14 amino acids. CDR3 bases: TGTGCCAGCAGCCTGACTCTAGGGGCCAACGTCCTGACTTTC. Translated: CASSLTLGANVLTF.

This clonotype was counted a few times. V usage is TRBV7-2 and J usage is TRBJ1-2; tentative D call: TRBD1 (5 bases). V lost 5 bases and J 1 base, leaving 14 bases between the germline ends. Per the germline V gene, CDR1 is SGHTA and CDR2 is FQGNSA. The CDR3 is 15 amino acids. The CDR3 here is CASSVPGGGNYGYTF. DNA of the CDR3: TGTGCCAGCAGCGTCCCGGGGGGGGGTAACTATGGCTACACCTTC.

The chain has TRBV7-9 and TRBJ2-5, with 8 bases matching TRBD2. This CDR3 region has 13 residues. V was clipped by 11 bases and J by 2 bases; unmatched bases: 7. In germline, CDR1 is SEHNR, CDR2 FQNEAQ (reference sequence). The DNA of the CDR3 is TGTGCCCTCTCTAGCGGGCTTCAAGAGACCCAGTACTTC. Translating gives CALSSGLQETQYF.

This clonotype has at least ten counts. The V and J genes are TRBV7-6 and TRBJ2-4; perhaps TRBD1 as D (6 bases). V was pared by 1 base and J by 0 bases, with 22 bases between. Germline values: CDR1 SGHVS, CDR2 FNYEAQ. The CDR3 length is 20 residues. CDR3 amino acids: CASSLGGGHPDYLAKNIQYF. CDR3 sequence (DNA): TGTGCCAGCAGCTTAGGAGGGGGACACCCGGATTATCTAGCCAAAAACATTCAGTACTTC.

This clonotype was seen a few times. CDR3 region: CATSDSVGTVHNEQFF. CDR3 bases: TGTGCCACCAGTGATTCGGTCGGGACAGTCCACAATGAGCAGTTCTTC. The genes are TRBV24-1 and TRBJ2-1; 7 nucleotides match TRBD1. Germline values: CDR1 KGHDR, CDR2 SFDVKD. Trimming cost V 2 bases and J 5 bases; bases outside gene matches: 8. The CDR3 has 16 residues.

This rearrangement joins TRBV5-1 to TRBJ1-4; D is undetermined. The germline V and J ends were trimmed by 2 bases and 7 bases, with 15 bases remaining between them. This CDR3 has 15 residues. Germline V lookup: CDR1 SGHRS, CDR2 YFSETQ. The DNA for the CDR3 is TGCGCCAGCAGCTTAGGACCGAAAGGTGGTGAAAAACTGTTTTTT. As protein: CASSLGPKGGEKLFF.

This clonotype was observed at least ten times. The rearrangement joins TRBV7-6 to TRBJ1-3; possibly TRBD1 for D (5 bases). The CDR3 extends over 15 amino acids. In germline, CDR1 is SGHVS, CDR2 FNYEAQ. Trimming removed 5 bases from V and 0 bases from J, with 11 bases in between. CDR3 DNA sequence: TGTGCCAGCAGCCGCGACAGCAGCTCTGGAAACACCATATATTTT. This translates into CASSRDSSSGNTIYF.

This clonotype appeared a few times. The rearrangement links TRBV12-3 or TRBV12-4 to TRBJ2-2; D not resolved. V dropped 2 bases and J dropped 0 bases, with 7 bases sitting between them. The CDR3 spans 15 residues. The CDR3: CASSLKRTNTGELFF. The CDR3 coding sequence is TGTGCCAGCAGTTTAAAACGAACGAACACCGGGGAGCTGTTTTTT.